This T cell receptor (beta chain) was observed in a study of OX40 agonist ivuxolimab in advanced cancers. The method was immunoSEQ multiplex PCR; TCRdb's version includes in-frame clones alone and lacks a portion of them. Here the sample spans over 60,000 clones, roughly 88% being singletons. V lost 0 bases and J lost 3, with 5 bases in between. Germline CDR1 is SGHTA and CDR2 is FQGNSA. The CDR3 consists of 13 residues. The receptor was derived from an adult with an advanced solid tumor such as melanoma, head and neck, liver or kidney cancer. The sample consisted of CD4+ or CD8+ T cells sorted from blood, taken in a trial of the OX40 agonist ivuxolimab. The chain uses TRBV7-2 and TRBJ1-1; D unresolved. The CDR3 region has the DNA TGTGCCAGCAGCTTAGCCACGTACACTGAAGCTTTCTTT. Its translation: CASSLATYTEAFF.